The 32 T cell receptor beta chains listed next were all sequenced from one sample in a study of PD-L1 blockade in urothelial cancer (TCRdb year 2017). Receptor amplification or capture employed the immunoSEQ multiplex PCR assay. This immuneACCESS table, as held by TCRdb, lists in-frame sequences with V and J called but not all clones. Of the missing ones, under half trace to an unresolved V gene in checked studies; the others have no known cause. The sample records about 70,000 clones, approximately 87% of which are singletons. The ten largest clones represent 4.5% of the sample. The time point label on this specimen signifies: pretreatment peripheral blood. The sample consisted of PBMCs, taken around atezolizumab (anti-PD-L1) treatment. Receptors were obtained from a man aged 65-85 years with urothelial cancer.

The chain carries TRBV5-1 and TRBJ2-1, with D possibly matching TRBD1 (6 bases). With 4 bases removed from V and 4 bases from J, the gap between germline ends came to 15 bases. Germline values: CDR1 SGHRS, CDR2 YFSETQ. The CDR3 covers 15 residues. The CDR3 region is CASSRGRRGYNEQFF. The CDR3 DNA reads as TGCGCCAGCAGCAGAGGACGTAGGGGGTACAATGAGCAGTTCTTC. The entire variable domain, with the rest obtained from reference TRBV5-1 and TRBJ2-1, is as follows: KAGVTQTPRYLIKTRGQQVTLSCSPISGHRSVSWYQQTPGQGLQFLFEYFSETQRNKGNFPGRFSGRQFSNSRSEMNVSTLELGDSALYLCASSRGRRGYNEQFFGPGTRLTVL.

CDR3 amino acids: CASSIRDRGHEQYF. The CDR3 region has the DNA TGTGCCAGTAGTATACGGGACAGGGGCCACGAGCAGTACTTC. The chain employs TRBV19 and TRBJ2-7, with 10 bases fitting TRBD1. J gave up 5 bases and V 2 bases, and 3 bases lay outside the gene matches. The germline V gene has CDR1 LNHDA and CDR2 SQIVND (reference sequence). This CDR3 is 14 amino acids long.

The J gene is TRBJ2-6, the V gene TRBV6-1; maybe TRBD1 (6 bases). Germline assignment: CDR1 MNHNS and CDR2 SASEGT. CDR3 size: 18 residues. V gave up 2 bases and J gave up 3 bases, with 17 bases separating them. Here the CDR3 reads CASSEWTEAVFGANVLTF. The CDR3 nucleotides read TGTGCCAGCAGTGAATGGACAGAGGCTGTCTTTGGGGCCAACGTCCTGACTTTC.

V and J are TRBV28 and TRBJ1-1; 7 bases are a match to TRBD1. The CDR3 runs 14 residues. Germline assignment: CDR1 MDHEN and CDR2 SYDVKM. With V trimmed by 6 bases and J by 0 bases, 4 bases remained unmatched. The CDR3 is CASRSGTVNTEAFF. DNA for the CDR3: TGTGCCAGCAGATCCGGGACAGTGAACACTGAAGCTTTCTTT.

The V gene is TRBV27, the J gene TRBJ2-3; 13 bases map to TRBD2. V shed 6 bases and J 3 bases; nucleotides not matched to a gene: 3. CDR3 length: 15 amino acids. Germline V gene sequence: CDR1 MNHEY, CDR2 SMNVEV (reference sequence). CDR3 nucleotides: TGTGCCAGCAGGCCGGGACTAGCGGGAACAGATACGCAGTATTTT. Amino acids: CASRPGLAGTDTQYF.

The V call is TRBV5-4, the J call TRBJ2-3, with 10 bases identical to TRBD2. Germline lookup yields CDR1 SGHNT and CDR2 YYREEE (reference sequence). The CDR3 spans 14 residues. V shed 4 bases and J 5 bases; nucleotides not matched to a gene: 4. CDR3 sequence (DNA): TGTGCCAGCAGCCTAGCGGGAGTGGTAGATACGCAGTATTTT. Protein: CASSLAGVVDTQYF.

This clone appeared a few times. The gene calls are TRBV9 and TRBJ1-1; 12 positions match TRBD1. The CDR3 sequence is 14 residues long. Germline trimming cut 6 bases from V and 7 bases from J; bases unmatched to any gene: 7. Germline V CDR1 and CDR2: SGDLS, YYNGEE. CDR3 protein: CASKRGQGAGEAFF. CDR3 DNA sequence: TGTGCCAGCAAGAGGGGACAGGGGGCCGGTGAAGCTTTCTTT.

This chain uses TRBV25-1 with TRBJ2-7; possible D gene TRBD1, 6 bases. Germline V gene sequence: CDR1 MGHDK, CDR2 SYGVNS. The CDR3 consists of 13 residues. The V gene lost 4 bases and the J gene lost 2 bases, with 9 bases spanning the gap. In DNA form, the CDR3 reads TGTGCCAGCAGTGGGACAGCGACCTACGAGCAGTACTTC. Translated: CASSGTATYEQYF.

The chain carries TRBV18 and TRBJ2-3; TRBD1 might be the D (5 bases). The CDR3 covers 14 residues. Trimming stripped 6 bases from V and 1 base from J, with 11 bases between. Germline lookup yields CDR1 KGHSH and CDR2 LQKENI. CDR3 residues: CASSPTGRTDTQYF. The CDR3 region has the DNA TGTGCCAGCTCCCCCACAGGTCGCACAGATACGCAGTATTTT.

This chain uses TRBV7-2 with TRBJ2-1; 8 nucleotides align to TRBD1. With 5 bases clipped from V and 9 bases from J, the junction kept 12 bases outside the gene matches. The CDR3 is 15 residues long. CDR1 and CDR2 (germline): SGHTA, FQGNSA. The CDR3 spells CASSGTGGSSGEQFF. CDR3 in DNA: TGTGCCAGCAGCGGTACAGGGGGGTCATCGGGTGAGCAGTTCTTC.

This clone was detected only a few times. The chain combines TRBV30 with TRBJ1-2; D is uncertain. The CDR3 runs 12 residues. Trimming shortened V by 3 bases and J by 5 bases, and 10 bases separated the two germline ends. CDR1 is GTSNPN, CDR2 SVGIG, per germline (reference sequence). The CDR3: CAWRNYQYGYTF. DNA of the CDR3: TGTGCCTGGAGGAACTACCAGTATGGCTACACCTTC.

The chain has TRBV5-1 and TRBJ1-1; D is ambiguous. The germline gives CDR1 SGHRS, CDR2 YFSETQ. The CDR3 runs to 13 residues. Trimming stripped 1 base from V and 1 base from J, with 5 bases between. CDR3 nucleotides: TGCGCCAGCAGCTTGCTCTGGAACACTGAAGCTTTCTTT. This translates into CASSLLWNTEAFF.

This clone has only one observation. This chain joins TRBV27 and TRBJ2-1; 8 nucleotides line up with TRBD2. Germline-derived CDR1 and CDR2 are MNHEY and SMNVEV (reference sequence). This CDR3 is 15 amino acids long. Trimming took 2 bases from V and 6 from J; bases not matched to a gene: 6. The CDR3 DNA reads TGTGCCAGCAGTTTAGCGGGAGGAATGGGCAATGAGCAGTTCTTC. Its translation: CASSLAGGMGNEQFF.

The V gene is TRBV9, the J gene TRBJ2-1, with 9 bases lining up with TRBD1. The CDR3 sequence is 16 residues long. The V and J ends lost 1 base and 9 bases, in that order; junction bases with no gene match: 11. The germline gives CDR1 SGDLS, CDR2 YYNGEE. CDR3 in DNA: TGTGCCAGCAGCGTATCCCCTACAGGGGGCCTGGGTGAGCAGTTCTTC. Residues: CASSVSPTGGLGEQFF.

This rearrangement joins TRBV5-1 to TRBJ2-1; D perhaps matches TRBD2 (6 bases). From germline, CDR1 is SGHRS and CDR2 YFSETQ. V shed 7 bases and J shed 5 bases, with 13 bases lying between them. The CDR3 covers 13 residues. DNA for the CDR3: TGCGCCAGCGGTCGGGAGTGGAACAATGAGCAGTTCTTC. Protein: CASGREWNNEQFF.

The genes are TRBV27 and TRBJ1-4; tentative D call: TRBD1 (5 bases). CDR3 length equals 14 residues. V was cut by 7 bases and J by 4 bases, with 13 bases left in between. Germline V gene sequence: CDR1 MNHEY, CDR2 SMNVEV (reference sequence). CDR3 bases: TGTGCCAGCAAGCGGGGACGGCTTAATGAAAAACTGTTTTTT. Its translation is CASKRGRLNEKLFF. Full variable domain (outside the CDR3, taken from reference TRBV27 and TRBJ1-4): EAQVTQNPRYLITVTGKKLTVTCSQNMNHEYMSWYRQDPGLGLRQIYYSMNVEVTDKGDVPEGYKVSRKEKRNFPLILESPSPNQTSLYFCASKRGRLNEKLFFGSGTQLSVL.

The chain carries TRBV19 and TRBJ1-3; D remains unclear. The ends were cut back, 3 bases at V and 0 bases at J, with 9 bases in the middle. The CDR3 has 15 amino acids. Germline loops: CDR1 LNHDA, CDR2 SQIVND (reference sequence). CDR3: CASSIGGHSGNTIYF. The CDR3 nucleotides read TGTGCCAGTAGTATTGGAGGCCACTCTGGAAACACCATATATTTT.

This chain joins TRBV6-1 and TRBJ2-5; TRBD1 is a possible D gene (7 bases). Per the germline V gene, CDR1 is MNHNS and CDR2 is SASEGT. The CDR3 has 14 residues. V was clipped by 6 bases and J by 5 bases, with 16 bases between them. This CDR3 reads CASSATSRGETQYF. The CDR3 DNA is TGTGCCAGCAGCGCCACTAGCAGGGGGGAGACCCAGTACTTC.

The chain employs TRBV28 and TRBJ1-2, with a possible D match to TRBD1 (6 bases). Trimming removed 2 bases at V and 1 base at J, with 20 bases between. Germline assignment: CDR1 MDHEN and CDR2 SYDVKM. This CDR3 has 18 amino acids. DNA of the CDR3: TGTGCCAGCAGTTTAGCCGGGGCAGGGGCTGGGGTTAACTATGGCTACACCTTC. It codes for CASSLAGAGAGVNYGYTF.

The chain employs TRBV7-9 and TRBJ2-1; 8 bases map to TRBD1. V lost 5 bases and J lost 2; bases outside the gene matches: 5. Germline CDR1 SEHNR, CDR2 FQNEAQ (reference sequence). The CDR3 is 15 residues long. The CDR3 here is CASSPQGAPYNEQFF. The CDR3 nucleotides read TGTGCCAGCAGCCCTCAGGGGGCCCCCTACAATGAGCAGTTCTTC.

V gene TRBV6-1 combines with J gene TRBJ2-3; 7 positions agree with TRBD2. Germline CDR1 reads MNHNS; CDR2 reads SASEGT. J gave up 5 bases and V 2 bases, and 10 bases lay outside the gene matches. The CDR3 is 16 residues long. The CDR3 sequence is CASSELAALRGDTQYF. CDR3 nucleotides: TGTGCCAGCAGTGAACTAGCGGCCCTTAGGGGAGATACGCAGTATTTT.

The chain is built from TRBV6-6 and TRBJ1-2, with D perhaps TRBD1 (5 bases). Deletions cut 2 bases from V and 8 bases from J, with 18 bases between. The CDR3 is 15 amino acids. Germline CDR1 MNHNY, CDR2 SVGAGI (reference sequence). The CDR3 coding sequence is TGTGCCAGCAGTTACCCGAGGCAGGGCGGGGAAGGCTACACCTTC. Translating gives CASSYPRQGGEGYTF.

The chain couples TRBV10-3 to TRBJ1-1, with D tentatively TRBD1 (6 bases). The CDR3 runs to 13 residues. Germline V gene data show CDR1 as ENHRY and CDR2 as SYGVKD. The ends were cut back, 9 bases at V and 0 bases at J, with 11 bases in the middle. The CDR3 spells CAMSGALNTEAFF. CDR3 DNA sequence: TGTGCCATGTCAGGGGCATTGAACACTGAAGCTTTCTTT.

The chain employs TRBV7-8 and TRBJ2-7; 8 bases match TRBD2. Germline V lookup: CDR1 SGHVS, CDR2 FQNEAQ. This CDR3 has 16 amino acids. V trimming: 2 bases; J trimming: 2 bases; junction bases outside the gene matches: 8. The CDR3 DNA sequence: TGTGCCAGCAGCTTATCCCAAGCGGGGGTGGCCTACGAGCAGTACTTC. This translates into CASSLSQAGVAYEQYF.

The V call is TRBV11-3, the J call TRBJ2-1; 8 positions match TRBD1. From germline, CDR1 is SGHNT and CDR2 YENEEA. The CDR3 spans 16 residues. Germline trimming cut 1 base from V and 3 bases from J; bases unmatched to any gene: 5. The CDR3 coding sequence is TGTGCCAGCAGCTTAGCCGGACAGGGTTGCTACAATGAGCAGTTCTTC. This encodes CASSLAGQGCYNEQFF.

This chain links TRBV25-1 with TRBJ1-4; no clear D gene. With 4 bases removed from V and 6 bases from J, the gap between germline ends came to 9 bases. Germline lookup yields CDR1 MGHDK and CDR2 SYGVNS. The CDR3 runs to 13 residues. In DNA form, the CDR3 reads TGTGCCAGCAGTGCGGGGTTGGATGAAAAACTGTTTTTT. It encodes CASSAGLDEKLFF.

The V gene is TRBV5-1, the J gene TRBJ2-1, with D tentatively TRBD2 (7 bases). The CDR3 covers 15 residues. Looked up from germline, CDR1 is SGHRS and CDR2 is YFSETQ. V was clipped by 0 bases and J by 8 bases, with 15 bases between them. CDR3 coding DNA: TGCGCCAGCAGCTTGGCACAGGGAGGGAGGGATGAGCAGTTCTTC. Translating gives CASSLAQGGRDEQFF.

Here the CDR3 DNA reads TGTGCCAGCAGCCTAGGACTAGCGGGAGGGCCCGCAGATACGCAGTATTTT. This codes for CASSLGLAGGPADTQYF. V and J are TRBV5-4 and TRBJ2-3; TRBD2 matches 15 bases. V trimming: 4 bases; J trimming: 4 bases; junction bases outside the gene matches: 7. Germline V lookup: CDR1 SGHNT, CDR2 YYREEE (reference sequence). The CDR3 runs 17 residues.

The chain carries TRBV5-1 and TRBJ2-5, with a weak D call TRBD2 (6 bases). Germline values: CDR1 SGHRS, CDR2 YFSETQ. This CDR3 region has 13 residues. Between the trimmed V and J ends, which lost 5 bases and 3 bases, there was a span of 11 bases. The CDR3 protein is CASSWGDEETQYF. The CDR3 DNA sequence: TGCGCCAGCAGTTGGGGGGACGAAGAGACCCAGTACTTC.

The rearrangement joins TRBV11-2 to TRBJ2-7, with 9 bases matching TRBD2. Looked up from germline, CDR1 is SGHAT and CDR2 is FQNNGV. The junction had 5 bases not matched to a gene; V was cut back by 0 bases and J by 5 bases. The CDR3 covers 15 residues. CDR3 sequence (DNA): TGTGCCAGCAGCTTAGATAGCGGGAGCACGGACGAGCAGTACTTC. As protein: CASSLDSGSTDEQYF.

The chain carries TRBV19 and TRBJ2-1; no reliable D call. Per the germline V gene, CDR1 is LNHDA and CDR2 is SQIVND (reference sequence). This CDR3 spans 13 amino acids. V was clipped by 3 bases and J by 8 bases, with 11 bases between them. CDR3 in DNA: TGTGCCAGTAGTATTGGCCCACGGGATGAGCAGTTCTTC. Translation gives CASSIGPRDEQFF.

This clone was observed a single time. The chain employs TRBV7-2 and TRBJ1-4, with D tentatively TRBD1 (6 bases). CDR1 is SGHTA, CDR2 FQGNSA, per germline. The CDR3 has 15 residues. V lost 5 bases and J lost 2, with 12 bases in between. For the CDR3, the DNA is TGTGCCAGCAGCCAACAGGGCATGACTAATGAAAAACTGTTTTTT. It yields the protein CASSQQGMTNEKLFF.